These 15 T cell receptor beta chains were all obtained from the same sample, sequenced in a study of blood T cell repertoires in COVID-19 (dated by TCRdb to 2020 to 2021). Library prep was done by the immunoSEQ multiplex PCR assay. Entries here come from immuneACCESS through TCRdb and include only in-frame sequences with V and J called. Some clones fail to appear in such tables; in the studies checked, an unresolved V gene covers under half of the shortfall, and the cause of the remainder is unknown. This sample has hundreds of thousands of clones in its table, and roughly four fifths of those were observed once. Jointly, the top ten make up approximately 9.1% of the sample. The sample was peripheral blood. The receptors originated from a man at least 80 years old with acute or convalescent COVID-19.

The chain joins TRBV6-5 to TRBJ2-7, with a weak D call TRBD2 (6 bases). V gave up 11 bases and J gave up 4 bases, with 21 bases separating them. CDR3 length equals 14 residues. CDR1 is MNHEY, CDR2 SVGAGI, per germline. The DNA of the CDR3 is TGTGCCGGGGGGTTGGGTCCCCGAGGGTACGAGCAGTACTTC. Translating it yields CAGGLGPRGYEQYF.

The chain carries TRBV5-8 and TRBJ1-5; the D gene is possibly TRBD1 (6 bases). The V gene's germline CDR1 is SGHTS and CDR2 YDEGEE. This CDR3 comprises 16 residues. V was trimmed by 2 bases and J by 0 bases, leaving 12 bases between them. The DNA for the CDR3 is TGTGCCAGCAGCTTTTGGCCAGGGGATAGCAATCAGCCCCAGCATTTT. As protein: CASSFWPGDSNQPQHF.

This chain joins TRBV5-5 and TRBJ2-3; D unresolved. The germline CDR1 and CDR2 sequences are SGHKS and YYEKEE (reference sequence). The CDR3 loop spans 14 amino acids. The V gene lost 0 bases and the J gene lost 2 bases, with 7 bases spanning the gap. The CDR3 here is CASSLGAITDTQYF. The CDR3 nucleotides are TGTGCCAGCAGCTTGGGGGCTATCACAGATACGCAGTATTTT.

The chain has TRBV30 and TRBJ1-4; no clear D. Germline V gene sequence: CDR1 GTSNPN, CDR2 SVGIG (reference sequence). Trimming cost V 0 bases and J 0 bases, with 5 bases left between them. This CDR3 is 14 amino acids long. The CDR3 DNA is TGTGCCTGGAGTGTTACAGCAACTAATGAAAAACTGTTTTTT. It specifies CAWSVTATNEKLFF.

This clone has only a few counts. V is TRBV19 and J is TRBJ1-6; a weak D match, TRBD1 (5 bases). CDR1 LNHDA and CDR2 SQIVND come from the germline V gene (reference sequence). V was trimmed by 4 bases and J by 7 bases, leaving 8 bases between them. This CDR3 is 13 amino acids long. CDR3 in DNA: TGTGCCAGTAGTAGAGACAGAAATTCACCCCTCCACTTT. Its translation is CASSRDRNSPLHF.

The chain has TRBV19 and TRBJ1-3; 7 nucleotides line up with TRBD1. V lost 3 bases to trimming and J lost 1 base; unmatched junction nucleotides: 3. The CDR3 is 15 amino acids. Germline CDR1 and CDR2: LNHDA and SQIVND (reference sequence). CDR3 in amino acids: CASSIKTGSGNTIYF. As DNA, the CDR3 is TGTGCCAGTAGTATCAAGACAGGGTCTGGAAACACCATATATTTT.

This rearrangement joins TRBV24-1 to TRBJ1-4, with D unresolved. The CDR3 runs to 13 residues. CDR1 is KGHDR and CDR2 is SFDVKD in the germline V gene. Deletions cut 4 bases from V and 8 bases from J, with 10 bases between. The CDR3, as DNA: TGTGCCACCAGTGAAGGAGGTGACGAAAAACTGTTTTTT. This gives the protein CATSEGGDEKLFF.

In its sample, this clone was seen once. The chain combines TRBV13 with TRBJ1-2; a weak D match, TRBD1 (6 bases). This CDR3 comprises 14 residues. Germline V gene lookup returns CDR1 PRHDT and CDR2 FYEKMQ (reference sequence). V was shortened by 3 bases and J by 1 base, with 9 bases between the two germline ends. The CDR3 DNA follows: TGTGCCAGCAGCTTCAGGGGATTTAACTATGGCTACACCTTC. It encodes CASSFRGFNYGYTF. Using reference TRBV13 and TRBJ1-2 for the parts outside the CDR3, the full variable domain is AAGVIQSPRHLIKEKRETATLKCYPIPRHDTVYWYQQGPGQDPQFLISFYEKMQSDKGSIPDRFSAQQFSDYHSELNMSSLELGDSALYFCASSFRGFNYGYTFGSGTRLTVV.

The chain is built from TRBV2 and TRBJ1-2, with TRBD1 matching 9 bases. This CDR3 contains 15 residues. CDR1 is SNHLY and CDR2 is FYNNEI in the germline V gene. V shed 4 bases, J shed 4 bases, and the junction held 7 bases outside the gene matches. The CDR3 DNA sequence: TGTGCCAGCAGTGTAACAGGGGGCGGGGGCTATGGCTACACCTTC. It yields the protein CASSVTGGGGYGYTF.

The rearrangement joins TRBV24-1 to TRBJ1-2, with TRBD1 matching over 8 bases. V lost 0 bases and J lost 2; bases outside the gene matches: 4. There are 16 residues in the CDR3. Germline CDR1 KGHDR, CDR2 SFDVKD. The CDR3 nucleotides are TGTGCCACCAGTGATTTGCAGGACAGGGACAACTATGGCTACACCTTC. This encodes CATSDLQDRDNYGYTF.

The chain combines TRBV30 with TRBJ2-7; D possibly corresponds to TRBD2 (5 bases). Trimming pared 2 bases from V and 4 bases from J, leaving 9 bases between. The germline V gene encodes CDR1 GTSNPN and CDR2 SVGIG (reference sequence). This CDR3 comprises 12 residues. The CDR3 spells CAWSRGPYEQYF. The CDR3 bases are TGTGCCTGGAGTCGGGGTCCGTACGAGCAGTACTTC.

This clone was detected only once. V gene TRBV5-1 combines with J gene TRBJ2-3; D is uncertain. The CDR3 runs to 13 residues. CDR1 is SGHRS, CDR2 YFSETQ, per germline. Trimming pared 1 base from V and 6 bases from J, leaving 9 bases between. The CDR3 spells CASSLTPRDTQYF. Here the CDR3 DNA reads TGCGCCAGCAGCTTGACACCGAGGGATACGCAGTATTTT.

The chain is built from TRBV18 and TRBJ1-2; a weak D match, TRBD1 (5 bases). Germline-derived CDR1 and CDR2 are KGHSH and LQKENI. Trimming pared 5 bases from V and 7 bases from J, leaving 20 bases between. This CDR3 has 15 residues. The CDR3 is CASSSGYTPQSGYTF. The CDR3 nucleotides read TGTGCCAGCTCATCAGGGTACACTCCTCAGTCTGGCTACACCTTC.

The chain has TRBV2 and TRBJ1-3; D remains unclear. The ends were cut back, 4 bases at V and 0 bases at J, with 10 bases in the middle. From germline, CDR1 is SNHLY and CDR2 FYNNEI. The CDR3 loop spans 15 amino acids. The CDR3 region is CASSAGRVSGNTIYF. In DNA, the CDR3 is TGTGCCAGCAGTGCAGGCAGAGTCTCTGGAAACACCATATATTTT.

The CDR3 DNA reads as TGTGCCAGCAGCCTTTCAGGGGGCGAGCGTCAGCCCCAGCATTTT. Translating it yields CASSLSGGERQPQHF. The chain combines TRBV7-9 with TRBJ1-5; 8 nucleotides match TRBD1. J gave up 6 bases and V 5 bases, and 9 bases lay outside the gene matches. This CDR3 region has 15 residues. CDR1 and CDR2 from the germline V gene are SEHNR and FQNEAQ (reference sequence).